These 12 T cell receptor beta chains share one sample of origin, sequenced in a study of blood T cell repertoires in COVID-19. Clones were read by immunoSEQ multiplex PCR, and TCRdb kept only the in-frame ones, dropping some. The sample consists of 95,000 to 150,000 clones, 80% of them appearing once. The sample consisted of peripheral blood. The receptor set was obtained from a man aged 60 to 69 with active or convalescent COVID-19.

The rearrangement uses TRBV12-3 or TRBV12-4 and TRBJ2-1; TRBD2 might be the D (5 bases). CDR3 length: 12 residues. Trimming took 1 base from V and 11 from J, leaving 9 bases between them. The CDR3 region is CASSLVRGKQFF. CDR3 sequence (DNA): TGTGCCAGCAGTTTAGTACGGGGAAAGCAGTTCTTC.

The sample holds a few counts of this clone. The V and J genes are TRBV5-1 and TRBJ1-1; 11 nucleotides align to TRBD1. The CDR3 sequence is 17 residues long. V dropped 4 bases and J dropped 4; count of bases not matched to a gene: 12. The germline CDR1 and CDR2 sequences are SGHRS and YFSETQ. Written as DNA, the CDR3 is TGCGCCAGCAGCAGACGGACAGGGGGCTTAGTCGGCACTGAAGCTTTCTTT. This codes for CASSRRTGGLVGTEAFF.

The chain links TRBV18 to TRBJ2-5; the D gene is possibly TRBD2 (5 bases). CDR3 length: 12 amino acids. Between the trimmed V and J ends, which lost 3 bases and 5 bases, there was a span of 7 bases. In germline, CDR1 is KGHSH, CDR2 LQKENI. The CDR3 is CASSPSGETQYF. CDR3 nucleotides: TGTGCCAGCTCACCTTCGGGGGAGACCCAGTACTTC.

The V and J genes are TRBV5-1 and TRBJ2-4; 8 bases line up with TRBD1. The ends lost 7 bases at V and 0 bases at J; junction bases unmatched: 6. Germline V gene sequence: CDR1 SGHRS, CDR2 YFSETQ. This CDR3 comprises 15 residues. CDR3 DNA sequence: TGCGCCAGCTCTAAGACAGGGGTAGCCAAAAACATTCAGTACTTC. This sequence encodes CASSKTGVAKNIQYF.

The V gene is TRBV5-4, the J gene TRBJ2-5; tentative D call: TRBD2 (5 bases). CDR1 SGHNT and CDR2 YYREEE come from the germline V gene (reference sequence). The CDR3 is 12 amino acids. V dropped 3 bases and J dropped 4 bases, with 7 bases sitting between them. The CDR3 DNA sequence: TGTGCCAGCAGCTCCCGGGGAGAGACCCAGTACTTC. Translated, it gives CASSSRGETQYF.

The V gene is TRBV4-1, the J gene TRBJ2-2; 9 nucleotides match TRBD1. The germline V gene encodes CDR1 MGHRA and CDR2 YSYEKL. This CDR3 contains 17 residues. J gave up 2 bases and V 1 base, and 5 bases lay outside the gene matches. The CDR3 DNA reads TGCGCCAGCAGCCAAGGCCCGACAGGGGGTAACACCGGGGAGCTGTTTTTT. Its translation: CASSQGPTGGNTGELFF.

The chain uses TRBV5-1 and TRBJ1-3; a possible D gene is TRBD1 (6 bases). Germline V gene lookup returns CDR1 SGHRS and CDR2 YFSETQ. CDR3 length: 13 amino acids. Trimming cost V 4 bases and J 3 bases, with 8 bases left between them. The CDR3 here is CASSEDSGNTIYF. The CDR3 bases are TGCGCCAGCAGCGAGGACAGTGGAAACACCATATATTTT.

The genes are TRBV9 and TRBJ1-4; 9 bases align to TRBD1. V gave up 4 bases and J gave up 5 bases; unmatched junction bases: 6. Germline V gene data show CDR1 as SGDLS and CDR2 as YYNGEE. This CDR3 region has 15 residues. CDR3 sequence reads: CASSTRTGDNEKLFF. The CDR3 DNA sequence: TGTGCCAGCAGCACCCGGACAGGGGACAATGAAAAACTGTTTTTT.

The rearrangement uses TRBV30 and TRBJ2-7; a possible D gene is TRBD2 (5 bases). This CDR3 spans 14 amino acids. Germline assignment: CDR1 GTSNPN and CDR2 SVGIG (reference sequence). Trimming took off 1 base at V and 5 bases at J, with 15 bases between the two ends. Written as DNA, the CDR3 is TGTGCCTGGAGTGAAGGAGGCTCGCGGGACGAGCAGTACTTC. Its translation is CAWSEGGSRDEQYF.

This clone was recorded only once. The chain uses TRBV5-4 and TRBJ2-1, with 7 nucleotides matching TRBD1. The CDR3 is 14 amino acids. Germline V gives CDR1 SGHNT, CDR2 YYREEE (reference sequence). Unmatched junction bases numbered 4, after V lost 0 bases and J lost 7 bases. The CDR3 sequence is CASSLAGGLNEQFF. As DNA, the CDR3 is TGTGCCAGCAGCTTGGCAGGGGGTTTGAATGAGCAGTTCTTC.

Here the CDR3 DNA reads TGCAGCGGAACTAGCGGGAGTAATGAGCAGTTCTTC. It translates to CSGTSGSNEQFF. The gene calls are TRBV29-1 and TRBJ2-1; TRBD2 matches 11 bases. This CDR3 comprises 12 residues. Germline assignment: CDR1 SQVTM and CDR2 ANQGSEA. Trimming took 7 bases from V and 7 from J; bases not matched to a gene: 3.

This chain connects TRBV19 to TRBJ2-2, with 14 bases lining up with TRBD2. The germline V gene encodes CDR1 LNHDA and CDR2 SQIVND (reference sequence). This CDR3 contains 16 residues. J lost 5 bases, V lost 4 bases, and 3 bases had no gene match. CDR3 in DNA: TGTGCCAGTAGTAGGACTAGCGGGAGGAGAACCGGGGAGCTGTTTTTT. Its protein is CASSRTSGRRTGELFF. The full variable domain, completed using reference TRBV19 and TRBJ2-2, is DGGITQSPKYLFRKEGQNVTLSCEQNLNHDAMYWYRQDPGQGLRLIYYSQIVNDFQKGDIAEGYSVSREKKESFPLTVTSAQKNPTAFYLCASSRTSGRRTGELFFGEGSRLTVL.